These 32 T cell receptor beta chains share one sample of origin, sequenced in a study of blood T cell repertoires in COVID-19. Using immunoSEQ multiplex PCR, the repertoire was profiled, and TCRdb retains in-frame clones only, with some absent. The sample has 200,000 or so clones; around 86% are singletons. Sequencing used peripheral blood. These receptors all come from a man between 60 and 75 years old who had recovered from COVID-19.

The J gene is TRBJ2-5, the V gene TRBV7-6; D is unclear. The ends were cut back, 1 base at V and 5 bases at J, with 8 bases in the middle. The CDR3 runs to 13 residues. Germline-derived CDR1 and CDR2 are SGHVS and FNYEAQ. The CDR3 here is CASSLGSRETQYF. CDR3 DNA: TGTGCCAGCAGCTTAGGCAGCAGGGAGACCCAGTACTTC.

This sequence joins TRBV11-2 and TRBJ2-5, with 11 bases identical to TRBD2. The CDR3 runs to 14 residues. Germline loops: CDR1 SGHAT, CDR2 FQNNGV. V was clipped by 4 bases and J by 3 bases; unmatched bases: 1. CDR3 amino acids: CASSSTSGKETQYF. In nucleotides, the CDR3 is TGTGCCAGCAGCTCGACTAGCGGGAAAGAGACCCAGTACTTC.

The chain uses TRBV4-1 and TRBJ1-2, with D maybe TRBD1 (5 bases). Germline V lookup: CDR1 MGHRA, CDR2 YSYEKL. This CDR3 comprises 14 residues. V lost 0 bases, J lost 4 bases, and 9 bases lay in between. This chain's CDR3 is CASSQDPRAYGYTF. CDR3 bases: TGCGCCAGCAGCCAAGATCCCAGGGCCTATGGCTACACCTTC.

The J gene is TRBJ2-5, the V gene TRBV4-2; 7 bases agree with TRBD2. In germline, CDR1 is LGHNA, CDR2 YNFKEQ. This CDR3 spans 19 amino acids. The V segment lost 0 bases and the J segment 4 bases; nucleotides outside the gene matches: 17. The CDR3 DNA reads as TGTGCCAGCAGCCAAGATCTCGGCGGGAGTAGTTTTAGGGCAGAGACCCAGTACTTC. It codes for CASSQDLGGSSFRAETQYF.

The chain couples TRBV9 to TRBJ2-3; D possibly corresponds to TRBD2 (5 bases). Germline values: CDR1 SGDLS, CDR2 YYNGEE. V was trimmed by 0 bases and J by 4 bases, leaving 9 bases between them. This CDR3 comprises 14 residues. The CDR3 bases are TGTGCCAGCAGCGTAGGGGGAGTGTCAGATACGCAGTATTTT. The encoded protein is CASSVGGVSDTQYF.

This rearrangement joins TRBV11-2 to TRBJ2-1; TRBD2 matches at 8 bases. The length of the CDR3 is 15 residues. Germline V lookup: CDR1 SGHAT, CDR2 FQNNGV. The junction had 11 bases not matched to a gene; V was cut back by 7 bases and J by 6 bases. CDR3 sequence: CASIPGGAPLNEQFF. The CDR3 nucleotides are TGTGCCAGCATCCCGGGGGGGGCGCCGCTCAATGAGCAGTTCTTC.

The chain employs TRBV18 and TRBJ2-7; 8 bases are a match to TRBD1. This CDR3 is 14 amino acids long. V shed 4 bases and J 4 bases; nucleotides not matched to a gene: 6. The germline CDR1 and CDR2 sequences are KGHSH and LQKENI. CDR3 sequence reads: CASSLRTGPYEQYF. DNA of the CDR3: TGTGCCAGCTCACTACGGACAGGGCCGTACGAGCAGTACTTC.

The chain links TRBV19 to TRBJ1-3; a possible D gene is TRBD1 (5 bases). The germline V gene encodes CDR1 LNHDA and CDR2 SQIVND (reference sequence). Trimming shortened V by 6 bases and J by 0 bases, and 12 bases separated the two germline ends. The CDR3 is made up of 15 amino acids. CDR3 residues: CASSFDSSSGNTIYF. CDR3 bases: TGTGCCAGTAGCTTCGACAGCAGCTCTGGAAACACCATATATTTT.

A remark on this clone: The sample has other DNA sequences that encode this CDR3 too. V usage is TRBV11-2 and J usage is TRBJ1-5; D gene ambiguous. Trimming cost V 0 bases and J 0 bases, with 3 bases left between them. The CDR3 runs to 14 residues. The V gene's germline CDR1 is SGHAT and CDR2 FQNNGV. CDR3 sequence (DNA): TGTGCCAGCAGCTTAGACGGTAGCAATCAGCCCCAGCATTTT. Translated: CASSLDGSNQPQHF.

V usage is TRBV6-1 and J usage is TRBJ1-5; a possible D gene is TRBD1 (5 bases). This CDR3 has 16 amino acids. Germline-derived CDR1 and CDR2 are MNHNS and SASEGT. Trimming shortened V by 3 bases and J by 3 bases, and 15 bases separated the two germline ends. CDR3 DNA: TGTGCCAGCAGTGAGTTTGGAACAGGCCTCAATCAGCCCCAGCATTTT. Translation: CASSEFGTGLNQPQHF.

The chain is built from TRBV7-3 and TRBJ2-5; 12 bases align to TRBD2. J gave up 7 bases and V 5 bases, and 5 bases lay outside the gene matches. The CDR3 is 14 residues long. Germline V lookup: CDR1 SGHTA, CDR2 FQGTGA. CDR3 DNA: TGTGCCAGCAGCGAACTAGCGGGGGGCGGGACCCAGTACTTC. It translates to CASSELAGGGTQYF. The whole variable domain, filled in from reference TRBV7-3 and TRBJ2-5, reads GAGVSQTPSNKVTEKGKYVELRCDPISGHTALYWYRQSLGQGPEFLIYFQGTGAADDSGLPNDRFFAVRPEGSVSTLKIQRTERGDSAVYLCASSELAGGGTQYFGPGTRLLVL.

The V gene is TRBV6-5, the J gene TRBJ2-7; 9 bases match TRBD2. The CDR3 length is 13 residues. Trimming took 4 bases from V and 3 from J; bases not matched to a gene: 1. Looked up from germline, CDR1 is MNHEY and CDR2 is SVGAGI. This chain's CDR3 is CASSSLAGYEQYF. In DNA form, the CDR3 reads TGTGCCAGCAGTTCACTAGCGGGCTACGAGCAGTACTTC.

The CDR3 loop reads CASSAKGARSYGYTF. CDR3 coding DNA: TGTGCCAGCAGCGCCAAGGGGGCGCGGAGCTATGGCTACACCTTC. The chain recombines TRBV9 with TRBJ1-2; 7 bases align to TRBD1. Germline lookup yields CDR1 SGDLS and CDR2 YYNGEE. V lost 3 bases to trimming and J lost 4 bases; unmatched junction nucleotides: 9. The CDR3 runs to 15 residues. The variable domain in full, completed from reference TRBV9 and TRBJ1-2, reads DSGVTQTPKHLITATGQRVTLRCSPRSGDLSVYWYQQSLDQGLQFLIQYYNGEERAKGNILERFSAQQFPDLHSELNLSSLELGDSALYFCASSAKGARSYGYTFGSGTRLTVV.

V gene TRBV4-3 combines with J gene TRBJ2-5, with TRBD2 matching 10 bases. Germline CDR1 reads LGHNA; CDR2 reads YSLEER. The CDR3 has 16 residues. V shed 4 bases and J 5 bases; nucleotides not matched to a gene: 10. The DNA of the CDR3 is TGCGCCAGCAGCCCGGCGGGAGCGGGAGGGCCGGAGACCCAGTACTTC. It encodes CASSPAGAGGPETQYF.

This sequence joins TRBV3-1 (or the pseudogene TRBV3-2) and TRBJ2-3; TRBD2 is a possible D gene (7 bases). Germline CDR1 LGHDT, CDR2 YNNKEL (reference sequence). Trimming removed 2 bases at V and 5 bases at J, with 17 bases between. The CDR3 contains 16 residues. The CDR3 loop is CASSQNVGGREDTQYF. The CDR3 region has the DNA TGTGCCAGCAGCCAAAACGTCGGGGGGCGGGAAGATACGCAGTATTTT.

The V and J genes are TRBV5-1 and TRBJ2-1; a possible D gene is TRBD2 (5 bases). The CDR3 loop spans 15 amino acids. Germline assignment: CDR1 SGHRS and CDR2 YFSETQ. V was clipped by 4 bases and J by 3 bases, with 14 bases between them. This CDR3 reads CASSRLGLDYNEQFF. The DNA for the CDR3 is TGCGCCAGCAGCCGTCTAGGACTCGACTACAATGAGCAGTTCTTC.

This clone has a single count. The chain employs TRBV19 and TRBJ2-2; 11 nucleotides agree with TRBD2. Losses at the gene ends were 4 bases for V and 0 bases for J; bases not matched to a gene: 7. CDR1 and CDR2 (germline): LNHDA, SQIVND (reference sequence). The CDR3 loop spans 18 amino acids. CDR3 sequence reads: CASSKGLAVRSNTGELFF. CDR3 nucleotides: TGTGCCAGTAGTAAGGGACTAGCGGTGCGATCGAACACCGGGGAGCTGTTTTTT.

CDR3 amino acids: CASSLVGGRMQFF. For the CDR3, the DNA is TGTGCCAGCAGCTTAGTAGGCGGGAGGATGCAGTTCTTC. The chain employs TRBV11-3 and TRBJ2-1, with 8 bases fitting TRBD2. The germline V gene encodes CDR1 SGHNT and CDR2 YENEEA. This CDR3 is built from 13 residues. Trimming cost V 1 base and J 12 bases; bases outside gene matches: 5.

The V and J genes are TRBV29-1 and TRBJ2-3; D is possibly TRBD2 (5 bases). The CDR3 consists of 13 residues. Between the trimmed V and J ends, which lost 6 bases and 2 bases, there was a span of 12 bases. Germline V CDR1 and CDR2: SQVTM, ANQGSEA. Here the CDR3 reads CSVALGATDTQYF. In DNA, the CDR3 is TGCAGCGTGGCCCTGGGAGCCACAGATACGCAGTATTTT.

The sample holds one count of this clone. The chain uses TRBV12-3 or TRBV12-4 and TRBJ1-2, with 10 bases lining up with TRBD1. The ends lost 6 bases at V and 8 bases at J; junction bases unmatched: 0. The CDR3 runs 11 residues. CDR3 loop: CASRTGGGYTF. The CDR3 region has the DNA TGTGCCAGCAGGACAGGGGGCGGCTACACCTTC.

The CDR3, as DNA: TGTGCCAGCAGCCCCCGGGACAGGGCTTCAAATGAGCAGTTCTTC. Translating it yields CASSPRDRASNEQFF. V gene TRBV5-8 combines with J gene TRBJ2-1; TRBD1 matches 9 bases. This CDR3 is 15 amino acids long. The germline V gene encodes CDR1 SGHTS and CDR2 YDEGEE. Trimming at V came to 4 bases and at J to 7 bases, leaving 9 bases not matched to a gene.

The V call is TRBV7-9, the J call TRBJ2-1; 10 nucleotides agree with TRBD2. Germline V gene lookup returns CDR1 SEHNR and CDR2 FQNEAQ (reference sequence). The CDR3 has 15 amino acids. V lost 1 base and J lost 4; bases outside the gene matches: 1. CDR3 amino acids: CASSLGAGGYNEQFF. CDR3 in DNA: TGTGCCAGCAGCTTAGGAGCGGGGGGGTACAATGAGCAGTTCTTC.

CDR3 amino acids: CASSYSYRNSPLHF. CDR3 coding DNA: TGTGCCAGCAGTTACTCCTACCGAAATTCACCCCTCCACTTT. This rearrangement joins TRBV6-5 to TRBJ1-6; the D is unclear. Deletions cut 0 bases from V and 7 bases from J, with 7 bases between. The CDR3 has 14 residues. CDR1 and CDR2 (germline): MNHEY, SVGAGI.

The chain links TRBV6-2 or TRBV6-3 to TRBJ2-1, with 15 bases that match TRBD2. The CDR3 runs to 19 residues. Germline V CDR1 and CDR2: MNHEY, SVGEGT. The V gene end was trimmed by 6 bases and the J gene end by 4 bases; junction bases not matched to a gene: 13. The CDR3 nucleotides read TGTGCCAGCAGCCGGACTAGCGGGAGGGCCCCAACCCTTTACAATGAGCAGTTCTTC. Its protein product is CASSRTSGRAPTLYNEQFF.

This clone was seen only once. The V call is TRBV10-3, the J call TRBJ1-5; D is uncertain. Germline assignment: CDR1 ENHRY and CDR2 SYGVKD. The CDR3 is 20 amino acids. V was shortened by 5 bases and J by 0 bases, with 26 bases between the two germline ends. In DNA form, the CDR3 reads TGTGCCATCAGTTCCGGGGTGAGCCCCGCCGGGGTCCATAGCAATCAGCCCCAGCATTTT. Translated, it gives CAISSGVSPAGVHSNQPQHF.

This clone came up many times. Here the CDR3 DNA reads TGTGCCAGCAGTTTATTGGGCAGGGGCGAGCAGTACTTC. Translation: CASSLLGRGEQYF. The chain links TRBV28 to TRBJ2-7; a possible D gene is TRBD1 (6 bases). There are 13 residues in the CDR3. V was pared by 1 base and J by 6 bases, with 10 bases between. Germline CDR1 reads MDHEN; CDR2 reads SYDVKM.

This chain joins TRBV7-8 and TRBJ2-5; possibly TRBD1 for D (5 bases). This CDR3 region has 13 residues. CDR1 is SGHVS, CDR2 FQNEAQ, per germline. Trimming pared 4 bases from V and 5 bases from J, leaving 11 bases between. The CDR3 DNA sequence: TGTGCCAGCAGCTCCCAGGGTTTGGAGACCCAGTACTTC. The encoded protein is CASSSQGLETQYF.

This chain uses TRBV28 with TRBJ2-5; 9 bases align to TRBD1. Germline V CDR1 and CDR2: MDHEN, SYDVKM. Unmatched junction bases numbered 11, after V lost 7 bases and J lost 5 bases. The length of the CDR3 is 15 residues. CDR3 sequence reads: CASTLGQGFIETQYF. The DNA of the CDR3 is TGTGCCAGCACCCTGGGACAGGGATTCATCGAGACCCAGTACTTC.

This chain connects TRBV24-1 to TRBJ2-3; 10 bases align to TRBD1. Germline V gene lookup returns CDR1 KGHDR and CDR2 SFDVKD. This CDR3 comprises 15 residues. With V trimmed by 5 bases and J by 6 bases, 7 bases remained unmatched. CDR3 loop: CATSVLGQGRDTQYF. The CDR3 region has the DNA TGTGCCACCAGTGTGTTGGGACAGGGGAGGGATACGCAGTATTTT.

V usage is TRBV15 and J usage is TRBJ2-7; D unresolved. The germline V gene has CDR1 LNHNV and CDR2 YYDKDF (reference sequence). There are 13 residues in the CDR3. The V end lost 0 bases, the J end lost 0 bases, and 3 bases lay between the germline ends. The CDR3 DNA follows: TGTGCCACCAGCAGAGAATACTCCTACGAGCAGTACTTC. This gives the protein CATSREYSYEQYF.

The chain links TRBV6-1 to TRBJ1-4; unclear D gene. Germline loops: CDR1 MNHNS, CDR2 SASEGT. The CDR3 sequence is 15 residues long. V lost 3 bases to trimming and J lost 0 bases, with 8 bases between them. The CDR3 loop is CASSDPSATNEKLFF. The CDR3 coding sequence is TGTGCCAGCAGTGACCCTAGCGCAACTAATGAAAAACTGTTTTTT.

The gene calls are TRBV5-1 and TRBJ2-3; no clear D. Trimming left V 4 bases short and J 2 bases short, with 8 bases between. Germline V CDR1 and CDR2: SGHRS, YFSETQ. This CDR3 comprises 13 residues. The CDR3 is CASSPTSTDTQYF. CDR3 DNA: TGCGCCAGCAGCCCCACTTCCACAGATACGCAGTATTTT.